The clone carrying this T cell receptor (beta chain) occurred many times. Its antigen is still unknown. This entry belongs to a study of CD8+CD57+ T cells in acquired aplastic anemia. Study-wide background: CD4+ and CD8+ cells, once sorted, gave DNA averaging about 3 ug.

Genomic DNA templated the TCR beta VDJ and CDR3 profiling. TCRdb redid the calling of the reads with MiXCR, one entry per CDR3 protein. This sample has more than 150,000 distinct CDR3 sequences; 45% to 60% occur once, and the top ten carry roughly 13%. Findings of the study overall: Simpson's diversity of CD8+ cells was not significantly different in patients compared with controls.

V was cut by 4 bases and J by 0 bases, with 9 bases left in between. This CDR3 spans 14 amino acids. From germline, CDR1 is SNHLY and CDR2 FYNNEI. For sequencing, patients were chosen who had shown expansion of CD8+CD57+ cells by flow cytometry. The V and J genes are TRBV2 and TRBJ1-1; D gene ambiguous. Sequencing input: sorted CD4+, CD8+, or CD8+CD57+ T cells (not recorded which) from PBMCs. The TCR was taken from a human donor with aplastic anemia. CDR3 DNA sequence: TGTGCCAGCAGTGTAATACAGATGAACACTGAAGCTTTCTTT. This codes for CASSVIQMNTEAFF. Looking up the rest from reference TRBV2 and TRBJ1-1 gives the full variable domain: EPEVTQTPSHQVTQMGQEVILRCVPISNHLYFYWYRQILGQKVEFLVSFYNNEISEKSEIFDDQFSVERPDGSNFTLKIRSTKLEDSAMYFCASSVIQMNTEAFFGQGTRLTVV.